These T cell receptor beta chains were read from a single sample in a study of T cell responses to AZD1222 COVID-19 vaccine. Sequencing was performed with immunoSEQ multiplex PCR; in TCRdb, only in-frame clones are kept and a portion is missing. Counted here are about 130,000 clones, approximately 85% occurring once; the ten biggest clones make up 7.6%. Sequencing was performed on peripheral blood, taken on day 0 of AZD1222 vaccination. The receptors derive from an adult in good health. Both conserved end residues are part of each CDR3. A D gene is named only where the DNA matches it firmly. Expanded clones are given a class, and other clones once, few, many or no size at all.

TRBJ2-5,NA,TRBV5-1,NA,TGCGCCAGCAGCTTGGATGGACGGAACCAAGAGACCCAGTACTTC,CASSLDGRNQETQYF
TRBJ1-2,NA,TRBV29-1,NA,TGCAGCGTTGAAGAGGAGACGGATGACTATGGCTACACCTTC,CSVEEETDDYGYTF
TRBJ2-5,TRBD1,TRBV18,NA,TGTGCCAGCTCTAAGGGGACAGGGGGAGAAGAGACCCAGTACTTC,CASSKGTGGEETQYF
TRBJ2-4,TRBD1,TRBV19,NA,TGTGCCAGTAGTATTGTGACAGGGAAAAACATTCAGTACTTC,CASSIVTGKNIQYF
TRBJ1-6,TRBD1,TRBV10-3,once,TGTGCCGCCAACAGGGGCCAGGGGGATTCACCCCTCCACTTT,CAANRGQGDSPLHF
TRBJ1-4,TRBD1,TRBV12-3/TRBV12-4,NA,TGTGCCAGCAAGGGCAGGGGGCTTGAAAAACTGTTTTTT,CASKGRGLEKLFF
TRBJ2-7,TRBD1,TRBV9,NA,TGTGCCAGCAGCGCAGGATTCGGACAGGGAACATACGAGCAGTACTTC,CASSAGFGQGTYEQYF
TRBJ2-5,TRBD2,TRBV5-6,NA,TGTGCCAGCAGTCGCGGGGGACCCCACGAGACCCAGTACTTC,CASSRGGPHETQYF
TRBJ2-2,TRBD2,TRBV7-2,NA,TGTGCCAGCAGCTTAATCGCGCTAGCGGGAGGGTATAGCACCGGGGAGCTGTTTTTT,CASSLIALAGGYSTGELFF
TRBJ2-5,NA,TRBV5-6,NA,TGTGCCAGCAGCTTGCTGAGGGAGGAGACCCAGTACTTC,CASSLLREETQYF
TRBJ2-7,NA,TRBV9,NA,TGTGCCAGCAGCAGGGCCCCGGGGTCAGGGCAGTACTTC,CASSRAPGSGQYF
TRBJ2-5,NA,TRBV18,NA,TGTGCCAGCTCACCACCTAACAGCCAAGAGACCCAGTACTTC,CASSPPNSQETQYF
TRBJ2-5,NA,TRBV30,NA,TGTGCCTGGAAGGCGGGAAGGGAAGAGACCCAGTACTTC,CAWKAGREETQYF
TRBJ2-1,TRBD1,TRBV30,NA,TGTGCCTGGGAACAGGGGAGCTCCTACAATGAGCAGTTCTTC,CAWEQGSSYNEQFF
TRBJ1-2,TRBD1,TRBV28,NA,TGTGCCAGCAGGGGACAGGGGGCGCGGTATGGCTACACCTTC,CASRGQGARYGYTF
TRBJ2-1,NA,TRBV10-1,few,TGCGCCAGCAGTGGAGGTTTCTCGCGCGGTATCTCCTACAATGAGCAGTTCTTC,CASSGGFSRGISYNEQFF
TRBJ1-1,NA,TRBV9,NA,TGTGCCAGCAGCCTTAACCCAAACAGGGTGTCGAGCACTGAAGCTTTCTTT,CASSLNPNRVSSTEAFF
TRBJ2-2,NA,TRBV10-3,NA,TGTGCCACCACTGCCAACACCGGGGAGCTGTTTTTT,CATTANTGELFF
TRBJ1-2,NA,TRBV6-5,NA,TGTGCCAGCAGGAAAGACTATGGCTACACCTTC,CASRKDYGYTF
TRBJ1-4,TRBD1,TRBV6-5,NA,TGTGCCAGCAGACAACAGGGGGGGAATACTGAAAAACTGTTTTTT,CASRQQGGNTEKLFF
TRBJ2-7,NA,TRBV11-2,NA,TGTGCCAGCAGCTCCTACTCCGGGACAACAGCCTACGAGCAGTACTTC,CASSSYSGTTAYEQYF
TRBJ1-6,NA,TRBV30,NA,TGTGCCTGGAGTGCAGGGGTCAATTCACCCCTCCACTTT,CAWSAGVNSPLHF
TRBJ1-1,NA,TRBV6-2/TRBV6-3,NA,TGTGCCAGCAGTTACTGGGTAACAGCTCCCACCACTATCATGAACACTGAAGCTTTCTTT,CASSYWVTAPTTIMNTEAFF
TRBJ2-5,TRBD1,TRBV19,NA,TGTGCCAGTAGTATTCGTGCAGGGGGTCTGAGCCAGTACTTC,CASSIRAGGLSQYF
TRBJ1-4,NA,TRBV19,NA,TGTGCCAGTAGAGGGGGGAGTTCGGGCGGAAAACTGTTTTTT,CASRGGSSGGKLFF
TRBJ1-2,TRBD1,TRBV12-3/TRBV12-4,NA,TGTGCCAGCTCCTTGTGGGACAGGGGTGGCTACACCTTC,CASSLWDRGGYTF
TRBJ2-7,NA,TRBV6-2/TRBV6-3,NA,TGTGCCAGCAGCCCCCTCGGGATAGCCTACGAGCAGTACTTC,CASSPLGIAYEQYF
TRBJ1-1,NA,TRBV21-1,NA,TGTGCCAGCAGCAAAGCGAATGAAGCTTTCTTT,CASSKANEAFF
TRBJ2-3,NA,TRBV11-3,NA,TGTGCCAGCAGCTCCTTCGGGGGCGAATACACAGATACGCAGTATTTT,CASSSFGGEYTDTQYF
TRBJ1-3,NA,TRBV14,few,TGTGCCAGCAGCCAAGTATGGACGAGCTCTGGAAACACCATATATTTT,CASSQVWTSSGNTIYF
TRBJ1-4,NA,TRBV28,once,TGTGCCAGCAGGGGGGCCGGGACATCTAATGAAAAACTGTTTTTT,CASRGAGTSNEKLFF